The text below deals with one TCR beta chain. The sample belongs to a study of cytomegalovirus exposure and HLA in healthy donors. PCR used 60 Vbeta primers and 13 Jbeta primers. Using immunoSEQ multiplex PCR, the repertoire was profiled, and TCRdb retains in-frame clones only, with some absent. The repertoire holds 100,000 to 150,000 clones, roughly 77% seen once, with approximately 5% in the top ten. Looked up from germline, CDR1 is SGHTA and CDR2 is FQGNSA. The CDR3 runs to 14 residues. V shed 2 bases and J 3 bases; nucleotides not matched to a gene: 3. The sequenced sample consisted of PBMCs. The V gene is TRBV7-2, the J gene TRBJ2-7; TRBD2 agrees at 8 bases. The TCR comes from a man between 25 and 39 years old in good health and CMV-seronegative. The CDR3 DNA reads TGTGCCAGCAGCTTACAACGGGGGGGCTACGAGCAGTACTTC. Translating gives CASSLQRGGYEQYF.